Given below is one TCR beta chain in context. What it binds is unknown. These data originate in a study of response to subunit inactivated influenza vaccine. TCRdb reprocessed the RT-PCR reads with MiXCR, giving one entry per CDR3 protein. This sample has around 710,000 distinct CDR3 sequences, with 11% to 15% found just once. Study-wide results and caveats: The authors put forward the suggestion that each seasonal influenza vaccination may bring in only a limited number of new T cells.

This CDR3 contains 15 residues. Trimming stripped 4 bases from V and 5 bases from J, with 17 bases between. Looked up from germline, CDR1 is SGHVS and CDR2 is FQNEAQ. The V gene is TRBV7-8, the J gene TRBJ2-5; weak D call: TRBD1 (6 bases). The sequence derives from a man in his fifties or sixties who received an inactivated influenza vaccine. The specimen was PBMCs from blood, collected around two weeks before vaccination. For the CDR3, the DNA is TGTGCCAGCAGCTCTTCCAATGGGGGCGGGGAGACCCAGTACTTC. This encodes CASSSSNGGGETQYF.